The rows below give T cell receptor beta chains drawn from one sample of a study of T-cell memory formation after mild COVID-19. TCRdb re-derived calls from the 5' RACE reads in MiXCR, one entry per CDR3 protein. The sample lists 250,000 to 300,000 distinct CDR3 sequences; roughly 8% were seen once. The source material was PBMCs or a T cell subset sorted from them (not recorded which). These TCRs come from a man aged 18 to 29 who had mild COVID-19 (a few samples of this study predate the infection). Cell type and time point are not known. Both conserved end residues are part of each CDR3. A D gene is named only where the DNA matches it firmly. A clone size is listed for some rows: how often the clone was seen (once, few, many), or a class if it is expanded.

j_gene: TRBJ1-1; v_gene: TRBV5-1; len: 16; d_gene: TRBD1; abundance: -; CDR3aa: CASSDYRGIGNTEAFF; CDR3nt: TGCGCCAGCAGCGATTACAGGGGCATTGGGAACACTGAAGCTTTCTTT
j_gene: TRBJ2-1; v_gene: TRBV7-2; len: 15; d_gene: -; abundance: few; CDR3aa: CASTIPRGFYNEQFF; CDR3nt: TGTGCCAGCACCATCCCAAGGGGGTTCTACAATGAGCAGTTCTTC
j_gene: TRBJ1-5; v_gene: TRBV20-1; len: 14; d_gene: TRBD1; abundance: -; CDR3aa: CSARGQGVRQPQHF; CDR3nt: TGCAGTGCTAGGGGGCAGGGGGTTCGACAGCCCCAGCATTTT
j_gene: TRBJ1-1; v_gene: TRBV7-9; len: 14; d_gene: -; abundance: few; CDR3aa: CASTLWGSNTEAFF; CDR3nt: TGTGCCAGCACTCTTTGGGGATCGAACACTGAAGCTTTCTTT
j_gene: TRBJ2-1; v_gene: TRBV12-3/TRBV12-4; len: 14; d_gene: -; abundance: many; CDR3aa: CASSLDRQLNEQFF; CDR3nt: TGTGCCAGCAGTTTAGACAGGCAGCTCAATGAGCAGTTCTTC
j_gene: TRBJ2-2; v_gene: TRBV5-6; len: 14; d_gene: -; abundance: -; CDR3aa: CASNSGLATGELFF; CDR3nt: TGTGCCAGCAATTCGGGACTGGCCACCGGGGAGCTGTTTTTT
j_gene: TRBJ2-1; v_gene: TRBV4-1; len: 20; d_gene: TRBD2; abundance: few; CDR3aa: CASSHGYGLAGGSSYNEQFF; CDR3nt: TGCGCCAGCAGCCATGGATATGGACTAGCGGGGGGAAGCTCCTACAATGAGCAGTTCTTC
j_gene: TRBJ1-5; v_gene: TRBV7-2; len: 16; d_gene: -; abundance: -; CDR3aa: CASSLVGGAGNQPQHF; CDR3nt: TGTGCCAGCAGCCTCGTGGGAGGTGCGGGCAATCAGCCCCAGCATTTT
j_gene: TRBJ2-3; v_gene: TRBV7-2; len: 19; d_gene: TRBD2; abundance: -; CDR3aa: CASSAAPPGVAGGADTQYF; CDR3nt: TGTGCCAGCAGCGCAGCCCCCCCGGGGGTAGCGGGGGGAGCAGATACGCAGTATTTT
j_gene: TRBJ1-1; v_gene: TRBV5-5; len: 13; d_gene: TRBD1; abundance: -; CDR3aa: CASSLSMGQGAFF; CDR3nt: TGTGCCAGCAGCTTGTCCATGGGACAGGGGGCTTTCTTT
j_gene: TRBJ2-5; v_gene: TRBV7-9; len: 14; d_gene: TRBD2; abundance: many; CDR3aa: CASSSGLVSETQYF; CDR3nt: TGTGCCAGCAGTTCGGGACTAGTATCCGAGACCCAGTACTTC
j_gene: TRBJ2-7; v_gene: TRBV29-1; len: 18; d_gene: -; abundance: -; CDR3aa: CSVGGMLGRPFNPYEQYF; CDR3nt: TGCAGCGTTGGGGGGATGTTGGGCCGACCGTTTAATCCTTACGAGCAGTACTTC
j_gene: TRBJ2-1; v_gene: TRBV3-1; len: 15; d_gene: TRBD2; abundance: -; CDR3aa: CASSPGLDPYNEQFF; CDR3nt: TGTGCCAGCAGCCCCGGACTAGACCCCTACAATGAGCAGTTCTTC
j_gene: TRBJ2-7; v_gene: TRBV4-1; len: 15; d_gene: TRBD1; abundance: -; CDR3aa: CASSQGRGRLYEQYF; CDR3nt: TGCGCCAGCAGCCAAGGCAGGGGGCGGCTTTACGAGCAGTACTTC
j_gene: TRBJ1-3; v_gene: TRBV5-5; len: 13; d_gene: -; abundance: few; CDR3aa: CASSLPGGNTIYF; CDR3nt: TGTGCCAGCAGCCTACCCGGTGGAAACACCATATATTTT
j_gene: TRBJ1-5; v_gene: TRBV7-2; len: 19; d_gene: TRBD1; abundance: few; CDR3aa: CASSLVQGTGNTVGQPQHF; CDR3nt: TGTGCCAGCAGCTTAGTTCAGGGGACAGGGAATACGGTAGGTCAGCCCCAGCATTTT
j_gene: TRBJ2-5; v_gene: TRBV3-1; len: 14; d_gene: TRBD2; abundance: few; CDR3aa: CASCFRLAEETQYF; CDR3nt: TGTGCCAGCTGCTTTCGACTAGCGGAAGAGACCCAGTACTTC
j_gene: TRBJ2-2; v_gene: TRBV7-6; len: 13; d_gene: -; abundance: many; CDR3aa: CASSRLQTGELFF; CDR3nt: TGTGCCAGCAGCCGCCTACAGACCGGGGAGCTGTTTTTT
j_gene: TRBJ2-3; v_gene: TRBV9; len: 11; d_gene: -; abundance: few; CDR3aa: CASGDFDTQYF; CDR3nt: TGTGCCAGCGGAGACTTTGATACGCAGTATTTT
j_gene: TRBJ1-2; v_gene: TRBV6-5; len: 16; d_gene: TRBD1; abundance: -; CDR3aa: CASSYSTGGGNYGYTF; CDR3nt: TGTGCCAGCAGTTACTCGACAGGGGGAGGGAACTATGGCTACACCTTC
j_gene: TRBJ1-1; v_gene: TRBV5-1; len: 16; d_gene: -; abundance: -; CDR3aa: CASSKWGSGMNTEAFF; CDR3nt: TGCGCCAGCAGCAAATGGGGTAGCGGGATGAACACTGAAGCTTTCTTT
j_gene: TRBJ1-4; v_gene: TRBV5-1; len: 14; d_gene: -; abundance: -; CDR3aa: CASSLGTAGEKLFF; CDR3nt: TGCGCCAGCAGCTTGGGGACCGCGGGGGAAAAACTGTTTTTT
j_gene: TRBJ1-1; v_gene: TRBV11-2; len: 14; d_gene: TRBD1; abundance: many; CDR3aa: CASSLTGSVTEAFF; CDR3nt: TGTGCCAGCAGCTTGACAGGGTCGGTGACTGAAGCTTTCTTT
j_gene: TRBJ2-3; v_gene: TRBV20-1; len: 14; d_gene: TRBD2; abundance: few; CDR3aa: CSARAQTSKWAQYF; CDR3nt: TGCAGTGCTAGAGCCCAGACTAGCAAGTGGGCGCAGTATTTT
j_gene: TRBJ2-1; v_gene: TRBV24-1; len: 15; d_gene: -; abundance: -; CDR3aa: CATSDLAGRWDEQFF; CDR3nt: TGTGCCACCAGTGATTTAGCCGGCCGTTGGGATGAGCAGTTCTTC
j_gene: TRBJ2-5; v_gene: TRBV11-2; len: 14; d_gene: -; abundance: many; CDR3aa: CASTSGGGEETQYF; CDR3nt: TGTGCCAGCACGTCCGGGGGCGGGGAAGAGACCCAGTACTTC
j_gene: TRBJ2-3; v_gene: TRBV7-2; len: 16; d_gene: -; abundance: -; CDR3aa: CASSKFGGGRTDTQYF; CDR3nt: TGTGCCAGCAGCAAGTTTGGAGGGGGACGCACAGATACGCAGTATTTT
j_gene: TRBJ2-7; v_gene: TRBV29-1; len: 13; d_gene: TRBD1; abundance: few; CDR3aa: CSVGQGTAYEQYF; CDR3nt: TGCAGCGTCGGACAGGGTACGGCCTACGAGCAGTACTTC
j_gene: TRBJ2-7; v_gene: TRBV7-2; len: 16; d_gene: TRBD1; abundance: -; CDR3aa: CASSHDFGQGPYEQYF; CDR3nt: TGTGCCAGCAGCCACGACTTTGGACAGGGCCCCTACGAGCAGTACTTC
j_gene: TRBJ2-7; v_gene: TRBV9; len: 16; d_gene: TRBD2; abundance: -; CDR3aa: CASSPQSTSGGYEQYF; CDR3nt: TGTGCCAGCAGCCCTCAGAGTACTAGCGGGGGATACGAGCAGTACTTC
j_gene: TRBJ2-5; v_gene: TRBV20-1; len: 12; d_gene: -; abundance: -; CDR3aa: CSATPIQETQYF; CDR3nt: TGCAGTGCCACCCCGATTCAAGAGACCCAGTACTTC
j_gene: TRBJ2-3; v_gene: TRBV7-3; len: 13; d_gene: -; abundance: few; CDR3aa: CASSLETTDTQYF; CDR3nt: TGTGCCAGCAGCTTAGAGACAACAGATACGCAGTATTTT
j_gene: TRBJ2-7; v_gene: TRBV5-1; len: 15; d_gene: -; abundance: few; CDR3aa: CASSPGIYSSYEQYF; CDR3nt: TGCGCCAGCAGCCCAGGAATCTATAGCAGCTACGAGCAGTACTTC
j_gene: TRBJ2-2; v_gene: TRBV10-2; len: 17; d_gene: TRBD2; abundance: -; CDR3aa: CASRAGTRGLSTGELFF; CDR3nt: TGCGCCAGCAGAGCCGGGACTAGGGGTCTGAGCACCGGGGAGCTGTTTTTT
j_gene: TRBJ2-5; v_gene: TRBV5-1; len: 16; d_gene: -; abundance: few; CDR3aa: CASSSLLIPVQETQYF; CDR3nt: TGCGCCAGCAGCTCCCTCCTTATACCAGTTCAAGAGACCCAGTACTTC
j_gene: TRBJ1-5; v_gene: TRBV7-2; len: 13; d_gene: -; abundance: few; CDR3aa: CASRGTINQPQHF; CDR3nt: TGTGCCAGCAGGGGTACCATCAATCAGCCCCAGCATTTT
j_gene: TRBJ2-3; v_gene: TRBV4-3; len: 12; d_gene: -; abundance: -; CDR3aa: CASSQYGSTQYF; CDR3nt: TGCGCCAGCAGCCAATATGGGAGTACGCAGTATTTT
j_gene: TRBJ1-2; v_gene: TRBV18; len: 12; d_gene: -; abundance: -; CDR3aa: CASSVGAEGYTF; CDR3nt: TGTGCCAGCTCCGTCGGCGCGGAGGGCTACACCTTC
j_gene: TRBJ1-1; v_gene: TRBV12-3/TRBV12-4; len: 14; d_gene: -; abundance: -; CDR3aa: CASSLRRVNTEAFF; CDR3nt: TGTGCCAGCAGTTTACGCAGGGTCAACACTGAAGCTTTCTTT
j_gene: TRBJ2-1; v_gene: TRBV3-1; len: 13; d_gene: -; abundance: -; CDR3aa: CASSQRGYNEQFF; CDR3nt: TGTGCCAGCAGCCAACGCGGGTACAATGAGCAGTTCTTC